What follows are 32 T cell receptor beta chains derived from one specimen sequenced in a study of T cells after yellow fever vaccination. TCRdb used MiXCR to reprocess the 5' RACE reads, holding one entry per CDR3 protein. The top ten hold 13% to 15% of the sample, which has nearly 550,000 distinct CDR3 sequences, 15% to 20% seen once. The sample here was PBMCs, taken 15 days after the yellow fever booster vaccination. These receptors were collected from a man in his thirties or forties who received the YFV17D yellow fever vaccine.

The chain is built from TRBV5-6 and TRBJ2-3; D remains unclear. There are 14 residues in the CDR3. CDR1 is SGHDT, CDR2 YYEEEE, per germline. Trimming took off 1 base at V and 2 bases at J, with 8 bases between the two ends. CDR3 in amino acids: CASSLYGNTDTQYF. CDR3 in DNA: TGTGCCAGCAGCTTGTACGGAAACACAGATACGCAGTATTTT. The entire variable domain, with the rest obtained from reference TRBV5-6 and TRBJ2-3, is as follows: DAGVTQSPTHLIKTRGQQVTLRCSPKSGHDTVSWYQQALGQGPQFIFQYYEEEERQRGNFPDRFSGHQFPNYSSELNVNALLLGDSALYLCASSLYGNTDTQYFGPGTRLTVL.

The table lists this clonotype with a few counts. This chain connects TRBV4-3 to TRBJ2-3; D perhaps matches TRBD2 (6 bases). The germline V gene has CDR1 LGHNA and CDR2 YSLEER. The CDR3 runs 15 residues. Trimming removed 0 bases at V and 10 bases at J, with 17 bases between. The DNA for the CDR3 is TGCGCCAGCAGCCAAGACCCGGGACTTTCCTATCCGCAGTATTTT. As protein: CASSQDPGLSYPQYF.

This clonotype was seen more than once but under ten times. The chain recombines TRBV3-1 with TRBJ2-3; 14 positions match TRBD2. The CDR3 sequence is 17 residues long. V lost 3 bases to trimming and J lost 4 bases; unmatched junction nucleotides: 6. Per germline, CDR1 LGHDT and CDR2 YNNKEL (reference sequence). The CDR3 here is CASSHGRLAGGPDTQYF. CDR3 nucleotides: TGTGCCAGCAGCCATGGACGACTAGCGGGAGGGCCAGATACGCAGTATTTT.

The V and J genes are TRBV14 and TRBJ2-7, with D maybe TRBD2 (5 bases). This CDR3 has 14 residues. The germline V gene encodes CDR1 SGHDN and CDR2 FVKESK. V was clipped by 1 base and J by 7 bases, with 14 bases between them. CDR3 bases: TGTGCCAGCAGCCAAGGAACGTATCCGGGGGAGCAGTACTTC. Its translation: CASSQGTYPGEQYF.

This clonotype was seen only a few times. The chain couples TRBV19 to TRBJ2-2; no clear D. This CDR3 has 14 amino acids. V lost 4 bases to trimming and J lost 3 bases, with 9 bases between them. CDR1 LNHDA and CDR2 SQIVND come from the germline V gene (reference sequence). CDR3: CASSKASDTGELFF. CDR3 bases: TGTGCCAGTAGTAAGGCCAGTGACACCGGGGAGCTGTTTTTT.

The CDR3 loop reads CASSPRTALGNEQFF. DNA for the CDR3: TGTGCCAGCAGCCCCCGGACAGCGCTGGGTAATGAGCAGTTCTTC. The rearrangement uses TRBV9 and TRBJ2-1; maybe TRBD1 (6 bases). This CDR3 is 15 amino acids long. CDR1 and CDR2 from the germline V gene are SGDLS and YYNGEE. With 4 bases removed from V and 7 bases from J, the gap between germline ends came to 18 bases.

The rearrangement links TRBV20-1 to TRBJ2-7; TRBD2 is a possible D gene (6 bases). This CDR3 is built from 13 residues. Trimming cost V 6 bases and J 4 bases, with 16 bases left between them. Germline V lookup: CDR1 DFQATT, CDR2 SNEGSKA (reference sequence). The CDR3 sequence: CSAPQAGLYEQYF. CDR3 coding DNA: TGCAGTGCCCCCCAGGCGGGACTGTACGAGCAGTACTTC.

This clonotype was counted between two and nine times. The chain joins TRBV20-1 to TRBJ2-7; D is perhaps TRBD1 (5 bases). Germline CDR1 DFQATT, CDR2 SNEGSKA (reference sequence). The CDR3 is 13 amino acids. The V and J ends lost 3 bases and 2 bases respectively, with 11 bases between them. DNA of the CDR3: TGCAGTGCTAGTTGGGGCCCTGCCTACGAGCAGTACTTC. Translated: CSASWGPAYEQYF.

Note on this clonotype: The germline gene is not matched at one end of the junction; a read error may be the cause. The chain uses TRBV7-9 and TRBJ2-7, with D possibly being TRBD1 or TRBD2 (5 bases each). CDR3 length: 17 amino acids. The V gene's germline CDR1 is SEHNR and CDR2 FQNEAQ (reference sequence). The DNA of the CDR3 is TGTGCCAGCAGCTCTCCGCCGGGACGGGGAAATACCTACGAGCAGTGCTTC. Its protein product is CASSSPPGRGNTYEQCF.

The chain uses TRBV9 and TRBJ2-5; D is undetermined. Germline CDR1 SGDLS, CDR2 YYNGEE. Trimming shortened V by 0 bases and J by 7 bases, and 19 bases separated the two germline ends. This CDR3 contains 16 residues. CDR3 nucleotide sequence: TGTGCCAGCAGCGTAGGTGAAAGGGTACTGAAGGGGACCCAGTACTTC. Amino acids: CASSVGERVLKGTQYF.

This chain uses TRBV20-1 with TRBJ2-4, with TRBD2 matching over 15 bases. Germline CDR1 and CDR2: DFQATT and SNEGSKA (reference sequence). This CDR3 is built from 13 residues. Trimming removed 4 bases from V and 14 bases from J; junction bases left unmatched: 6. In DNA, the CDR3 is TGCAGTGCTACCGGACTAGCGGGAGGGCCGGAGTACTTC. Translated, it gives CSATGLAGGPEYF.

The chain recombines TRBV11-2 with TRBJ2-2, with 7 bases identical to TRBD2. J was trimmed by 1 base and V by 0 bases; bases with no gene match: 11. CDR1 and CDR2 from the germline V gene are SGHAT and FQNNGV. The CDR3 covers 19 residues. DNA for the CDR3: TGTGCCAGCAGCTTAGACCGACCTTGGGGGAGGGTGAACACCGGGGAGCTGTTTTTT. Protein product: CASSLDRPWGRVNTGELFF.

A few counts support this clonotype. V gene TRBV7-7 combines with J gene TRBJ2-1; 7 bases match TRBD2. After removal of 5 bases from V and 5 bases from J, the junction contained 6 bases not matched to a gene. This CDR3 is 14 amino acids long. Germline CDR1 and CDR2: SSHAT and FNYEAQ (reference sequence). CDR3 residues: CASSPGLLNNEQFF. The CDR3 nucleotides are TGTGCCAGCAGCCCGGGACTACTCAACAATGAGCAGTTCTTC.

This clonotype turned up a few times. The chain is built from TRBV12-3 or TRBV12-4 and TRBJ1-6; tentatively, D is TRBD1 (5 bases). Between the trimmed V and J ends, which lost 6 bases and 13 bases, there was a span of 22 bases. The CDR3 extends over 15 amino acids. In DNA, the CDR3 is TGTGCCAGCAGCCCCGGGGGAGCAGGCAGTTCCCCCCTCCACTTT. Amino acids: CASSPGGAGSSPLHF.

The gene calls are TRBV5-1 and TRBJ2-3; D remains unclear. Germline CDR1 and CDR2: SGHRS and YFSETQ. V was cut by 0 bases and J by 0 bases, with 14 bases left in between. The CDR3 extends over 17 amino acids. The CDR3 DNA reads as TGCGCCAGCAGCTTGGGGGCAGCCCTTTTTAGCACAGATACGCAGTATTTT. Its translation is CASSLGAALFSTDTQYF.

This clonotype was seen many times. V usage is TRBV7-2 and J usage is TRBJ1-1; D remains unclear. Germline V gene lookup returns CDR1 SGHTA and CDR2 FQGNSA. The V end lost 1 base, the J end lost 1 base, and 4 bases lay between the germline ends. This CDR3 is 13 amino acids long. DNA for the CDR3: TGTGCCAGCAGCTTAGACCGGAACACTGAAGCTTTCTTT. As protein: CASSLDRNTEAFF.

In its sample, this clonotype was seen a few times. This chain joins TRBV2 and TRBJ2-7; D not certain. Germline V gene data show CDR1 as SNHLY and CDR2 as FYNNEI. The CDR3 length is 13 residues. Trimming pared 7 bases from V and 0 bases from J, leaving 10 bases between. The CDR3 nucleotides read TGTGCCAGCAAAAGAAGCGACTCCTACGAGCAGTACTTC. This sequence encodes CASKRSDSYEQYF.

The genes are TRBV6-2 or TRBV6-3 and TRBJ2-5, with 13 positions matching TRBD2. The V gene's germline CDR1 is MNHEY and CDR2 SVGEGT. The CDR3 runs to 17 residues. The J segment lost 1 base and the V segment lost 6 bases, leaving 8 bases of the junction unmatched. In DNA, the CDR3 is TGTGCCAGCAGATGGACTAGCGGGAGCCAACTCCAAGAGACCCAGTACTTC. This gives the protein CASRWTSGSQLQETQYF.

CDR3 loop: CSGQDGFSSYEQYF. The CDR3 DNA sequence: TGCAGTGGACAAGACGGGTTCTCCTCCTACGAGCAGTACTTC. The J gene is TRBJ2-7, the V gene TRBV20-1; D remains ambiguous. CDR3 length: 14 amino acids. Per germline, CDR1 DFQATT and CDR2 SNEGSKA (reference sequence). V lost 7 bases to trimming and J lost 0 bases, with 16 bases between them.

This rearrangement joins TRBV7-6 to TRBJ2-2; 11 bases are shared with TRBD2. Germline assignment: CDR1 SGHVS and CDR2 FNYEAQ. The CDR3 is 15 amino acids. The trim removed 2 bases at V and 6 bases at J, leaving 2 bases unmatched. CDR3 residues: CASSLIAGGAGELFF. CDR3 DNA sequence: TGTGCCAGCAGCTTAATAGCGGGAGGGGCCGGGGAGCTGTTTTTT.

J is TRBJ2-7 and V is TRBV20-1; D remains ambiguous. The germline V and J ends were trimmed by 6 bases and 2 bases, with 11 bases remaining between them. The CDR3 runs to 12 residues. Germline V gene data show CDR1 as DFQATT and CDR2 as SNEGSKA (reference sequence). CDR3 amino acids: CSALWETYEQYF. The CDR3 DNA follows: TGCAGTGCCCTATGGGAAACCTACGAGCAGTACTTC.

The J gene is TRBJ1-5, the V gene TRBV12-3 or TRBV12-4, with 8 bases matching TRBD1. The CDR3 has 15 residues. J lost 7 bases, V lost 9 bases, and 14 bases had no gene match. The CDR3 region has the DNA TGTGCCAGTGGGCAGGGGGCGAACGTAGGGCAGCCCCAGCATTTT. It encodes CASGQGANVGQPQHF.

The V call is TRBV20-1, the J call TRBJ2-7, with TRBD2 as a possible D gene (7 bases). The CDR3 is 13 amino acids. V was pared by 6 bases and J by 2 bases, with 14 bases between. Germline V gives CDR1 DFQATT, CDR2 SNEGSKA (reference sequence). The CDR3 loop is CSAPGRGAYEQYF. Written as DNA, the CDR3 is TGCAGTGCCCCGGGGAGGGGGGCCTACGAGCAGTACTTC.

The CDR3 bases are TGTGCCAGCACCCTCCCGGGACAGGGAATCCACGAGCAGTACTTC. Translated, it gives CASTLPGQGIHEQYF. The rearrangement joins TRBV28 to TRBJ2-7; TRBD1 matches at 9 bases. V shed 7 bases and J 5 bases; nucleotides not matched to a gene: 12. CDR3 length equals 15 residues. Germline values: CDR1 MDHEN, CDR2 SYDVKM.

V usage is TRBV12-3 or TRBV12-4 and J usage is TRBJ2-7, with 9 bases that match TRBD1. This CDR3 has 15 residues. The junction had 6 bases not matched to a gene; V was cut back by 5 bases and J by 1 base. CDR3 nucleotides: TGTGCCAGCAGTCGCTCCGGGACAGGGTCCTACGAGCAGTACTTC. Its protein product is CASSRSGTGSYEQYF.

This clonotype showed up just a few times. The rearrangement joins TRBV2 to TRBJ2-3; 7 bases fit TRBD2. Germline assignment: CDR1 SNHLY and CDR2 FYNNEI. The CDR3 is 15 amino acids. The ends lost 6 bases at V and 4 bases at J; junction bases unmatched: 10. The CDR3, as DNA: TGTGCCAGCAGGGCCAGCGGGGCGTCCCCAGATACGCAGTATTTT. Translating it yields CASRASGASPDTQYF.

The CDR3 loop reads CASSFPTSGLTGELFF. The CDR3 DNA follows: TGTGCCAGCAGCTTCCCGACTAGCGGTTTGACCGGGGAGCTGTTTTTT. V usage is TRBV5-6 and J usage is TRBJ2-2; 9 positions match TRBD2. This CDR3 spans 16 amino acids. CDR1 and CDR2 (germline): SGHDT, YYEEEE. V trimming: 2 bases; J trimming: 5 bases; junction bases outside the gene matches: 7.

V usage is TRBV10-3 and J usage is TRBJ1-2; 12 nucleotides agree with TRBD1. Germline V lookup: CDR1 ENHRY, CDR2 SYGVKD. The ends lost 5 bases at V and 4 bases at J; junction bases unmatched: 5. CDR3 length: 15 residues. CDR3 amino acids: CAISYEGQGAYGYTF. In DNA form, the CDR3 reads TGTGCCATCAGTTATGAGGGACAGGGGGCCTATGGCTACACCTTC.

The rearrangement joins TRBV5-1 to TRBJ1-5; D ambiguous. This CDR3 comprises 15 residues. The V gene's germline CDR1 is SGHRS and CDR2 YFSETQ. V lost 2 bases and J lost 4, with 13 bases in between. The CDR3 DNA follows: TGCGCCAGCAGCTTTGGCGCAGGTTCGAATCAGCCCCAGCATTTT. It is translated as CASSFGAGSNQPQHF.

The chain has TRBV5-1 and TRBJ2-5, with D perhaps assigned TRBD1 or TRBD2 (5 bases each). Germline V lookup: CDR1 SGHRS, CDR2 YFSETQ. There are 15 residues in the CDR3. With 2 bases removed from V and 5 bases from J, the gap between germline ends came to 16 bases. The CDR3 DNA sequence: TGCGCCAGCAGCTTTCCGGGACCCCAGGAGGAGACCCAGTACTTC. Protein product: CASSFPGPQEETQYF.

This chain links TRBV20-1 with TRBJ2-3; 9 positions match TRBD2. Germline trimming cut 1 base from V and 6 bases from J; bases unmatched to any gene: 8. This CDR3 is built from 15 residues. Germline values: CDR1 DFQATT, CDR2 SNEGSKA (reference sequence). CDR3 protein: CSARAPGGRGDTQYF. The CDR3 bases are TGCAGTGCTAGAGCCCCCGGCGGGAGGGGGGATACGCAGTATTTT.

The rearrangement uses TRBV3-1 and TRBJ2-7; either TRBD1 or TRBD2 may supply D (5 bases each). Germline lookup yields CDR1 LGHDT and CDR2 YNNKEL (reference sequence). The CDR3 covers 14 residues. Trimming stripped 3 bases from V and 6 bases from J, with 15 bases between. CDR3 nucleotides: TGTGCCAGCAGCCAGCGCAGGCTGAGGGGCGAGCAGTACTTC. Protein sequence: CASSQRRLRGEQYF.